This T cell receptor beta chain was sequenced for a study of spatial heterogeneity in lung cancer. Looking at the study overall: Fewer alpha-chain than beta-chain sequences were consistently detected.

TCRdb reprocessed the 5' RACE reads via MiXCR and lists one record per CDR3 protein. Of several thousand distinct CDR3 sequences in the sample, around 11% were seen once. This clonotype is large within its sample. Its antigen is not identified. The V gene lost 5 bases and the J gene lost 2 bases, with 9 bases spanning the gap. The CDR3 consists of 13 residues. CDR1 and CDR2 from the germline V gene are MNHEY and SVGAGI. The time point: sample taken at primary tumor resection. Whole RNA was taken from tumor, nontumor lung or frozen PBMC; it was then sequenced unsorted. General study results and limits: Intratumoral expanded alpha and beta TCR counts were found to track tumor mutation counts.

This sample comprised lung tumor tissue, obtained at surgery. This chain links TRBV6-5 with TRBJ1-1, with D perhaps matching TRBD1 (5 bases). The TCR comes from a female donor with early-stage non-small cell lung cancer. This CDR3 reads CASSEDRNTEAFF. DNA for the CDR3: TGTGCCAGCAGTGAAGACAGAAACACTGAAGCTTTCTTT.